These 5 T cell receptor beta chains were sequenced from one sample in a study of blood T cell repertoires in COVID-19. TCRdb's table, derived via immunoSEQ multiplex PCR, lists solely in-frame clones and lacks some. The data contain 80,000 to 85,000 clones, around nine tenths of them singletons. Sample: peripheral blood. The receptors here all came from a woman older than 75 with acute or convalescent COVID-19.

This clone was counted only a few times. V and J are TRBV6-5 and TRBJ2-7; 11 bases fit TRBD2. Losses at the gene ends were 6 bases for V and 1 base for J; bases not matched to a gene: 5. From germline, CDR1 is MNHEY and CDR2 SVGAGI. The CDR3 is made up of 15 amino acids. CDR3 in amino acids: CASSPTSGTSYEQYF. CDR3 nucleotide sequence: TGTGCCAGCAGCCCGACTAGCGGGACTTCCTACGAGCAGTACTTC.

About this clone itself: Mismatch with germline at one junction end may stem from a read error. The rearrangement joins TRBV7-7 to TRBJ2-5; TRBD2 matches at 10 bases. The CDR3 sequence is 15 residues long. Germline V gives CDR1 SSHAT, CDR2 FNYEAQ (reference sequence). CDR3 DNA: TGTGCTAGCAGCTTAAGAGCGGGGGGGGAAGAGACCCAGTACTTC. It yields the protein CASSLRAGGEETQYF.

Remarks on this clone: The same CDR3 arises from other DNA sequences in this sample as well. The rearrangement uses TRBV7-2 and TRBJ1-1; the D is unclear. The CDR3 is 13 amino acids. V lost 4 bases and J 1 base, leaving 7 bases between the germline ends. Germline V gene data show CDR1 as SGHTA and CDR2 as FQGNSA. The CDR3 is CASSSRQNTEAFF. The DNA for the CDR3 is TGTGCCAGCAGCTCCAGACAGAACACTGAAGCTTTCTTT.

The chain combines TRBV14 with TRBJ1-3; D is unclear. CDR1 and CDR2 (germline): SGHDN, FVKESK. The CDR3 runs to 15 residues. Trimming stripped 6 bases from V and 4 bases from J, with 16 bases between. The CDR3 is CASSIFGVGGNTIYF. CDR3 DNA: TGTGCCAGCAGTATTTTTGGAGTCGGCGGAAACACCATATATTTT.

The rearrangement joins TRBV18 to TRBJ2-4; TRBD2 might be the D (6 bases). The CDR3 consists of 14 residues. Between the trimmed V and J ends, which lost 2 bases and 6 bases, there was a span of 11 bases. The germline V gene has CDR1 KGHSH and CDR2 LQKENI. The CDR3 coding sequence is TGTGCCAGCTCACCATCGGGACTCGTAAACATTCAGTACTTC. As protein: CASSPSGLVNIQYF.